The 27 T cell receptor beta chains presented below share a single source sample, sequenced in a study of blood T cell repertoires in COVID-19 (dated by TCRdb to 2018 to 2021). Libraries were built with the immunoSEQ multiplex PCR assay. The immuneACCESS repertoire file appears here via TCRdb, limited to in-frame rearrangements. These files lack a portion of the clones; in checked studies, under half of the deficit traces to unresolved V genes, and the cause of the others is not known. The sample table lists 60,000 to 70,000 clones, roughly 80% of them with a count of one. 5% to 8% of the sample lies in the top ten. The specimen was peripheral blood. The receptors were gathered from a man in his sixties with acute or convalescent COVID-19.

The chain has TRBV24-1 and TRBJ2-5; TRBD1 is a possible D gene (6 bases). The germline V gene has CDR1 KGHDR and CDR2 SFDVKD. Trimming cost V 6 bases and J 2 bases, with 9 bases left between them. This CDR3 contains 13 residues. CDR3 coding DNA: TGTGCCACCAGTCGAGGGGGACAAGAGACCCAGTACTTC. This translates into CATSRGGQETQYF.

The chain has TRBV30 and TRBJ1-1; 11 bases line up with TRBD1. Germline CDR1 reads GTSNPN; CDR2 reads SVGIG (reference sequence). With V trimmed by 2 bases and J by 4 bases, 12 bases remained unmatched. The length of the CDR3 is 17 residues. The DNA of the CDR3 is TGTGCCTGGAGTCCTCACGGACAGGGGGCCCGTGCCACTGAAGCTTTCTTT. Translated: CAWSPHGQGARATEAFF.

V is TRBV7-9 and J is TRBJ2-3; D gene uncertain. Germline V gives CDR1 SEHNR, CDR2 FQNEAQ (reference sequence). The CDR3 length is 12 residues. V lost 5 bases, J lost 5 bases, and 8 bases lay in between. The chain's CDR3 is CASSPVEDTQYF. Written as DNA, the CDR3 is TGTGCCAGCAGCCCGGTAGAAGATACGCAGTATTTT.

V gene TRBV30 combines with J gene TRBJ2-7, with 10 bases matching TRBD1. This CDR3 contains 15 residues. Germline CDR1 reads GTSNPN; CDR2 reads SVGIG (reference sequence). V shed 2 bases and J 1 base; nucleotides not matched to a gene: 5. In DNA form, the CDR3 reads TGTGCCTGGAGTCGGGGGGACAGGGGTTCCTACGAGCAGTACTTC. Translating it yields CAWSRGDRGSYEQYF.

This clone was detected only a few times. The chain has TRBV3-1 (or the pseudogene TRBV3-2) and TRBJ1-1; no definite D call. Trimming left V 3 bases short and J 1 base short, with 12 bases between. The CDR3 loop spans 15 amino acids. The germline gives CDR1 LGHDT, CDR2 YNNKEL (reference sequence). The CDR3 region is CASSHLTSGNTEAFF. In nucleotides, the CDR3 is TGTGCCAGCAGCCACTTGACATCTGGGAACACTGAAGCTTTCTTT.

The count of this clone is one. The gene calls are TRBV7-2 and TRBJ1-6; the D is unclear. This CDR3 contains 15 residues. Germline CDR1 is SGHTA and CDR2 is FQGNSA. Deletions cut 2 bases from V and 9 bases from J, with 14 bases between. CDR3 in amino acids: CASSLSTVGFSPLHF. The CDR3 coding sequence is TGTGCCAGCAGCTTAAGTACCGTCGGGTTTTCACCCCTCCACTTT.

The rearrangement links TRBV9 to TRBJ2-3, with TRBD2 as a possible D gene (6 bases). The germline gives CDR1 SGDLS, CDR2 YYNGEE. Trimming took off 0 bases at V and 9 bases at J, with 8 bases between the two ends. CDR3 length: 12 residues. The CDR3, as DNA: TGTGCCAGCAGCGTAGGGGGGGACACGCAGTATTTT. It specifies CASSVGGDTQYF.

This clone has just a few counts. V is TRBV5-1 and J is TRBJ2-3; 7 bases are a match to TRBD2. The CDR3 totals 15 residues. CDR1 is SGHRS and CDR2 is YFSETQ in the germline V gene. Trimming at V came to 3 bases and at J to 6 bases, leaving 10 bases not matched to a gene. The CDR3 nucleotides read TGCGCCAGCAGCTCCGGGACTACCACCTCGGATACGCAGTATTTT. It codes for CASSSGTTTSDTQYF.

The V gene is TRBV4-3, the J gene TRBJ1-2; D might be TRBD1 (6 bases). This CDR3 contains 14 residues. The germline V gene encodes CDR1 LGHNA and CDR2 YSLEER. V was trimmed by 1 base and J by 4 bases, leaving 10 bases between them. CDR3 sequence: CASSQGTVPYGYTF. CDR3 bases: TGCGCCAGCAGCCAAGGGACAGTCCCCTATGGCTACACCTTC.

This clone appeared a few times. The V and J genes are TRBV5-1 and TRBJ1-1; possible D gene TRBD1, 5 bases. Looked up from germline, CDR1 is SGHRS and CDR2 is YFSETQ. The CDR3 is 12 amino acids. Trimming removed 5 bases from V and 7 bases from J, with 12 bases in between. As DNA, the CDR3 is TGCGCCAGCAGACGAGACAGTGGTGAAGCTTTCTTT. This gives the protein CASRRDSGEAFF.

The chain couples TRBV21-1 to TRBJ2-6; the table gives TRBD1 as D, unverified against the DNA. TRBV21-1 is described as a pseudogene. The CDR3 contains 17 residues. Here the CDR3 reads CATVTDPTFSGANVLTF. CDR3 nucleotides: TGTGCCACCGTGACAGATCCCACTTTCTCTGGGGCCAACGTCCTGACTTTC.

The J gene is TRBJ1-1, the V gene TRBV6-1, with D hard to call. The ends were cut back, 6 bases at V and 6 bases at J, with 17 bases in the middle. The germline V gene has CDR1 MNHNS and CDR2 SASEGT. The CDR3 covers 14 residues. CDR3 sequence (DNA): TGTGCCAGCAGGCGCTCCGGGGATGGGGCTGAAGCTTTCTTT. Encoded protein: CASRRSGDGAEAFF.

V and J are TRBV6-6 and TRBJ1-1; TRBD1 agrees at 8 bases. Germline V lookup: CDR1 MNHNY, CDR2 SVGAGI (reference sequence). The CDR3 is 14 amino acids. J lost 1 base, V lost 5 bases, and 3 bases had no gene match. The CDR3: CASSRQGSNTEAFF. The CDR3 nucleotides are TGTGCCAGCAGTCGACAGGGGTCGAACACTGAAGCTTTCTTT.

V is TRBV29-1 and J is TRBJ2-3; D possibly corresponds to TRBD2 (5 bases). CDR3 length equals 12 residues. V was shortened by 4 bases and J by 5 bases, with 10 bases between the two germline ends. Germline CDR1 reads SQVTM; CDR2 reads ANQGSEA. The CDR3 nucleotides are TGCAGCGTTGCGGGGATTCGAGATACGCAGTATTTT. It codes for CSVAGIRDTQYF.

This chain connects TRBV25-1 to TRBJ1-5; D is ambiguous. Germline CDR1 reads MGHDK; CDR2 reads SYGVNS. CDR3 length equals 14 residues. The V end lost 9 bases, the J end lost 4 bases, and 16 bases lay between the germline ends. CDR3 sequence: CASRLRHPNQPQHF. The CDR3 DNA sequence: TGTGCCAGTCGATTGAGACACCCAAATCAGCCCCAGCATTTT.

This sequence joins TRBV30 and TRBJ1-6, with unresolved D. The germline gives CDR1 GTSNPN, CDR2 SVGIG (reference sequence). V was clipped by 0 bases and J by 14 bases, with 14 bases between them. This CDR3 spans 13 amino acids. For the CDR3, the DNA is TGTGCCTGGAGTGTACTTGAGGGTATGGCCCTCCACTTT. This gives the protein CAWSVLEGMALHF.

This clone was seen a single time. CDR3 DNA: TGTGCCAGTCGCATGAGTGAAGCTTTCTTT. Its translation: CASRMSEAFF. The V call is TRBV6-1, the J call TRBJ1-1; D unresolved. CDR1 is MNHNS and CDR2 is SASEGT in the germline V gene. CDR3 size: 10 residues. Trimming stripped 9 bases from V and 7 bases from J, with 9 bases between.

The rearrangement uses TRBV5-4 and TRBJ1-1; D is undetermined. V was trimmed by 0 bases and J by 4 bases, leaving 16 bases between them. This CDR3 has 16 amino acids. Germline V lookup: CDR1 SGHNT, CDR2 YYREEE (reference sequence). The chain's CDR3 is CASSLGSRGPGTEAFF. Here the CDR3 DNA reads TGTGCCAGCAGCTTGGGGTCGCGAGGCCCGGGCACTGAAGCTTTCTTT.

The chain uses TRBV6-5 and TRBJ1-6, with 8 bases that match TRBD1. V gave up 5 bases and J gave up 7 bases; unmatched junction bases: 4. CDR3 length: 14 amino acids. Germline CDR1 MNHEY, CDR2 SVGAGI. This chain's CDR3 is CASSRGQGNSPLHF. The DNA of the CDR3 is TGTGCCAGCAGTCGAGGACAGGGAAATTCACCCCTCCACTTT.

The CDR3 loop is CASLQTTTGLNTEAFF. The CDR3 DNA follows: TGTGCCAGTCTACAAACCACTACAGGGTTGAACACTGAAGCTTTCTTT. The chain combines TRBV19 with TRBJ1-1, with D possibly TRBD1 on 6 matching bases. The CDR3 has 16 residues. Germline CDR1 reads LNHDA; CDR2 reads SQIVND (reference sequence). Trimming shortened V by 8 bases and J by 0 bases, and 19 bases separated the two germline ends.

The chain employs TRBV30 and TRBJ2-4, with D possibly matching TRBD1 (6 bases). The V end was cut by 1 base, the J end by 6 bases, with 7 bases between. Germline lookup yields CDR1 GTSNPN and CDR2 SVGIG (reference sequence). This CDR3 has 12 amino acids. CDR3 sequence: CAWSDRVNIQYF. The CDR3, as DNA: TGTGCCTGGAGTGACAGGGTAAACATTCAGTACTTC.

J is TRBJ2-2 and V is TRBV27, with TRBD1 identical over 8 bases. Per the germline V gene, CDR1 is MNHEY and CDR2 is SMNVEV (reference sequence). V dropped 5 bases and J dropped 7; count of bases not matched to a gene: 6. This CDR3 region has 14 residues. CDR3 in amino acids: CASSRAGGIGELFF. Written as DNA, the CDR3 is TGTGCCAGCAGTCGTGCAGGGGGCATCGGGGAGCTGTTTTTT.

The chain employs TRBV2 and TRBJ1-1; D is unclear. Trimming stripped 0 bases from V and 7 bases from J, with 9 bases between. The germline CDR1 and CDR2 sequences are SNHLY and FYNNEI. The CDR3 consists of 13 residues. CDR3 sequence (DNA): TGTGCCAGCAGTGAAGCCCAAAGAGGTGAAGCTTTCTTT. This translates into CASSEAQRGEAFF.

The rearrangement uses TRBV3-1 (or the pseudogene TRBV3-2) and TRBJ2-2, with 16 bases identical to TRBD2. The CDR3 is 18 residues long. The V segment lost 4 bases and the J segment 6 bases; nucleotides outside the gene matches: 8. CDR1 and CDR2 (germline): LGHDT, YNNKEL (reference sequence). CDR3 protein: CASSPTGLAGGPAGELFF. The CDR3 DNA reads TGTGCCAGCAGCCCTACGGGACTAGCGGGGGGGCCGGCCGGGGAGCTGTTTTTT.

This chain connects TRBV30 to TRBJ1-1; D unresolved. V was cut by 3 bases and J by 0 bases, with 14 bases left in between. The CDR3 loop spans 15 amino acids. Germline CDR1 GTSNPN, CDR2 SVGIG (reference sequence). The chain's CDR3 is CAWRREGRLNTEAFF. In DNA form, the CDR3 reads TGTGCCTGGAGGCGGGAAGGACGGTTGAACACTGAAGCTTTCTTT.

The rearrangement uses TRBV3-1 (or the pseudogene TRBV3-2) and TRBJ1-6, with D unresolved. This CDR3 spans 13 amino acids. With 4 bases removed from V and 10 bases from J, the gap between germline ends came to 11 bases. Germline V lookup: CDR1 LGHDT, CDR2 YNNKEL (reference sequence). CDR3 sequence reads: CASSLTRESPLHF. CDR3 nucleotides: TGTGCCAGCAGCCTGACACGAGAATCACCCCTCCACTTT.

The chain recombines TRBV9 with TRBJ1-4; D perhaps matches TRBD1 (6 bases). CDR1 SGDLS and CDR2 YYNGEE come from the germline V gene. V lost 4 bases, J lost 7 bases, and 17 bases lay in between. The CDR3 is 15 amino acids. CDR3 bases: TGTGCCAGCAGCAGACCGGGGGGCGTAAGTGAAAAACTGTTTTTT. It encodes CASSRPGGVSEKLFF.